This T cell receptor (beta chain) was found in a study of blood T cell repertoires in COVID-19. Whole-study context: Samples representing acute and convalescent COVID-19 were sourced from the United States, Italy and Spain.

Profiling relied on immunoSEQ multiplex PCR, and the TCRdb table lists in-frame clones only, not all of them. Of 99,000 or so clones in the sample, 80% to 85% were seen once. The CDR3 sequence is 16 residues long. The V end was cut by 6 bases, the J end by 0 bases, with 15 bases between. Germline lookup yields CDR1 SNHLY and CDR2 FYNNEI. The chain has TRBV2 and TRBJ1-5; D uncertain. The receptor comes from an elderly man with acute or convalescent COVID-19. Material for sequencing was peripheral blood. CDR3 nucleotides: TGTGCCAGCAGCCGGGAGACACCGTATAGCAATCAGCCCCAGCATTTT. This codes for CASSRETPYSNQPQHF. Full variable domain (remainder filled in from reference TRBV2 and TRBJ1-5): EPEVTQTPSHQVTQMGQEVILRCVPISNHLYFYWYRQILGQKVEFLVSFYNNEISEKSEIFDDQFSVERPDGSNFTLKIRSTKLEDSAMYFCASSRETPYSNQPQHFGDGTRLSIL.